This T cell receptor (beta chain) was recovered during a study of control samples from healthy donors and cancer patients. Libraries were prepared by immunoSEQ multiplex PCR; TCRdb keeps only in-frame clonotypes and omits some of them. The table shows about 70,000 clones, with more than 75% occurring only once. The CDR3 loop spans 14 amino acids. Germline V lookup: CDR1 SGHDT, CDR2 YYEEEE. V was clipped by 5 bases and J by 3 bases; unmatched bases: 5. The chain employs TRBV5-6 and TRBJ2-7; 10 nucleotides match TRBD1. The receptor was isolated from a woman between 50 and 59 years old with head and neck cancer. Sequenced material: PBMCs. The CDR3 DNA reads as TGTGCCAGCAGTTCCGGGACAGGGGACTACGAGCAGTACTTC. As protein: CASSSGTGDYEQYF.